Sequencing of this TCR beta chain was carried out in a study of tumor and adjacent non-tumor tissue in lung cancer (dated by TCRdb to between 2018 and 2020). Study-wide context: The cohort included around twelve adenocarcinoma, a couple of squamous cell carcinoma and 1 small cell lung cancer patients. Ages among the approximately 15 patients ranged from roughly 30 to 85 years, there were around ten men and 5 women, and disease was at TNM stage I to III. Sequencing produced about 120,000,000 productive TCRbeta reads in total, an average of around 4.2 million reads per sample. The study compared bulk TCRbeta repertoires between lung tumor tissue and matched distant non-tumor lung tissue from approximately 14 lung cancer patients. For each patient, one tumor sample and one normal lung sample were taken, giving roughly 30 paired specimens that underwent TCRbeta CDR3 sequencing.

Details on this clonotype: No cognate antigen has been identified for it. Base qualities were left out, and no much larger clone turns up one base away.

The CDR3 covers 13 residues, taking in both the cysteine and the phenylalanine. The sequence is cut down to CDR3 DNA, 39 bases in frame from base 1. V gives up 6 bases and J gives up 2 bases, and the segment between their germline ends measures 12 bases. Looking up the germline V gene yields CDR1 SQVTM and CDR2 ANQGSEA. Bulk unsorted tissue served as the source for RNA extraction, and RNA quality was assessed using a NanoDrop ND-1000 and an Agilent 2100. Normal lung samples were distant non-tumor tissue taken more than 3 cm from the tumor edge. Donors were newly diagnosed lung cancer patients admitted for thoracic surgery in China between August and November 2014, without prior chemotherapy. Patients who had received previous radiotherapy or chemotherapy, or who had another concurrent cancer, were excluded from the study. Pieces of surgical tissue measuring about 1-2 cm3 were kept in RNAlater solution and held at -80 degrees C until needed.

Library construction relied on multiplex PCR. Sequencing instrument: Illumina HiSeq 2500. TCRbeta libraries were built by three rounds of nested PCR using primers (Table S4), following protocols modified from ARM-PCR. Before sequencing, PCR products in the 200-500 bp range were cut out of the gel and cleaned up using the QIAquick gel extraction kit. As for how the authors treated the data: Reads were cleaned using Trimmomatic, were merged into complete CDR3 sequences using FLASH, and were assigned to V(D)J germline segments using MiTCR. Clonal diversity was computed as the inverse Simpson's index with VDJtools. A read counted as productive if the sequence was in-frame and lacked a premature stop codon. The public reads were run again by TCRdb, first through fastp at Q25 and then through MiXCR, and only productive beta chains were kept. Merged by CDR3 protein, the rows form single entries marked with the most common genes and DNA. These V and J calls rely on TCRdb rather than the paper's analysis. Counted in this sample were 80,000 or so distinct CDR3 sequences; approximately 78% of them appeared once. The biggest ten clones account for approximately 51% of the sample.

Paper-wide results and their limitations: Tumor tissue showed significantly greater TCR diversity (inverse Simpson) than normal lung tissue (approximately 430 vs 150, P = 0.0075, Mann-Whitney U test). Neither the sequencing platform nor unique molecular identifiers are named or mentioned anywhere in the methods. Significantly higher TCR diversity was found in younger patients, and higher tumor TCR diversity was associated with shorter overall and disease-free survival. Only about 15 patients were in the cohort, and the authors stated that larger samples and more detailed clinical data are needed. In normal lung, the top 100 clones accounted for a significantly larger cumulative share of the repertoire than in tumor tissue. Because peripheral blood was not sequenced, blood TCRbeta repertoires in the lung cancer patients of the study were not examined.

The sequenced sample was distant non-tumor lung tissue. The rearranged chain carries TRBV29-1 and TRBJ2-3, with a weak D call of TRBD2 (5 bases match). The receptor's source is a man aged 55 to 69 with non-small cell lung cancer. Here is the DNA: TGCAGCGTCTCTGGGAGAGCCACAGATACGCAGTATTTT. It translates as CSVSGRATDTQYF.